The clone carrying this TCR beta chain was counted ten times or more. Its antigen is as yet unknown. TCRdb called the reads again in MiXCR, with one record for every CDR3 protein. The sample carries about 200,000 distinct CDR3 sequences, 7.5% to 10% recorded once. The data were taken from a study of T cell repertoires in cytomegalovirus infection. Study details: Indications came from public TCR beta signatures; they pointed to CMV infection and to a matching HLA type.

This CDR3 spans 15 amino acids. The V end was cut by 5 bases, the J end by 1 base, with 14 bases between. Germline assignment: CDR1 MDHEN and CDR2 SYDVKM. Points from the study as a whole: Cumulative frequency (of public TCR beta family members) identified carriers of CMV plus the relevant HLA. HLA-C-restricted CMV-specific TCR beta clonotypes prevailed in the ex vivo response.

The V gene is TRBV28, the J gene TRBJ2-5, with D perhaps TRBD1 (6 bases). This TCR was recovered from a human donor in good health (CMV status not recorded). Some clones in this sample may be carry-over from other donors' samples. Sequenced sample: PBMCs. This CDR3 reads CASSPRDTPQETQYF. The DNA of the CDR3 is TGTGCCAGCAGTCCCCGGGACACTCCCCAAGAGACCCAGTACTTC. Using reference TRBV28 and TRBJ2-5 for the parts outside the CDR3, the full variable domain is DVKVTQSSRYLVKRTGEKVFLECVQDMDHENMFWYRQDPGLGLRLIYFSYDVKMKEKGDIPEGYSVSREKKERFSLILESASTNQTSMYLCASSPRDTPQETQYFGPGTRLLVL.